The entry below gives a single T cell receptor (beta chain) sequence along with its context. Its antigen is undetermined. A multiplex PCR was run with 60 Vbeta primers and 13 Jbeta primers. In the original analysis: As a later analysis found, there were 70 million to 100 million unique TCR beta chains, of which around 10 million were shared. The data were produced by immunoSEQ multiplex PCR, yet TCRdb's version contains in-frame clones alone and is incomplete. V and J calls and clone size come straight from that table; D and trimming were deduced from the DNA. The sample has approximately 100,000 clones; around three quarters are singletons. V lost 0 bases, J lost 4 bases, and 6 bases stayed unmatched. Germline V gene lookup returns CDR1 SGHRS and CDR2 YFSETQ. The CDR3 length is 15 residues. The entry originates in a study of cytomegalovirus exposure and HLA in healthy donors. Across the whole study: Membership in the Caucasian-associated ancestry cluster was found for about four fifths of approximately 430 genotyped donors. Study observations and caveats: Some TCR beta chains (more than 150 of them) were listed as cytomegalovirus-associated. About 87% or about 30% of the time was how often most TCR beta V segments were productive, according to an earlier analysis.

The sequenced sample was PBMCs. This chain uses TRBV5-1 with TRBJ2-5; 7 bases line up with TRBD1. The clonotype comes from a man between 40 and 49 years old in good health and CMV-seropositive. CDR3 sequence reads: CASSLGTGIGETQYF. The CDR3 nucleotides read TGCGCCAGCAGCTTGGGGACAGGCATAGGAGAGACCCAGTACTTC.